This TCR beta chain is from a study of Ad26.COV2.S vaccination and SARS-CoV-2 variants. The treatment was: 15 to 20 received Ad26.COV2.S at low or high dose, single or two shots; 5 received placebo; per-sample allocation not given. Repertoires come from day 63 after the first vaccine or placebo injection. Clones were read by immunoSEQ multiplex PCR, and TCRdb kept only the in-frame ones, dropping some. The repertoire holds some 480,000 clones, with around nine tenths as singletons. Germline CDR1 reads SEHNR; CDR2 reads FQNEAQ (reference sequence). The CDR3 has 17 amino acids. V gave up 5 bases and J gave up 0 bases, with 17 bases separating them.

The chain uses TRBV7-9 and TRBJ2-1; D is ambiguous. Specimen: peripheral blood, collected in a trial of Ad26.COV2.S vaccine versus placebo. This clonotype was sampled from a person between 18 and 59 years old who received the Ad26.COV2.S COVID-19 vaccine or a placebo. CDR3 DNA sequence: TGTGCCAGCAGCCGTACCCCAGCCCGGAGCTCCTACAATGAGCAGTTCTTC. Translating it yields CASSRTPARSSYNEQFF.